This T cell receptor beta chain was retrieved from a study of cytomegalovirus exposure and HLA in healthy donors. Study-wide results and caveats: Cytomegalovirus status was reportedly diagnosed by the classifier with high specificity and sensitivity. It is likely that the observed cluster of highly shared sequence variants was a sequencing artifact. A later analysis linked a missense variant in DCLRE1C to the trimming of TCR beta V and J genes.

The PCR employed 60 Vbeta primers together with 13 Jbeta primers. Authors' processing steps: In a later analysis, the count reached about 75 million unique TCR beta chains, with about 11 million shared. Clones were read by immunoSEQ multiplex PCR, and TCRdb kept only the in-frame ones, dropping some. V, J and clone size are taken as reported in that table, and D and trimming were inferred from the DNA itself. The data contain more than 70,000 clones, about 70% of them singletons. Notes on this clone: Its specificity is not known. Other DNA variants within this sample encode the same CDR3.

Trimming cost V 1 base and J 5 bases, with 6 bases left between them. Germline-derived CDR1 and CDR2 are SGHTA and FQGNSA. The CDR3 runs to 12 residues. The TCR was taken from a woman between 50 and 59 years old in good health and CMV-seropositive. This rearrangement joins TRBV7-2 to TRBJ2-7; D remains ambiguous. The sample comprised PBMCs. This CDR3 reads CASSLGGHEQYF. CDR3 DNA sequence: TGTGCCAGCAGCTTAGGTGGGCACGAGCAGTACTTC.